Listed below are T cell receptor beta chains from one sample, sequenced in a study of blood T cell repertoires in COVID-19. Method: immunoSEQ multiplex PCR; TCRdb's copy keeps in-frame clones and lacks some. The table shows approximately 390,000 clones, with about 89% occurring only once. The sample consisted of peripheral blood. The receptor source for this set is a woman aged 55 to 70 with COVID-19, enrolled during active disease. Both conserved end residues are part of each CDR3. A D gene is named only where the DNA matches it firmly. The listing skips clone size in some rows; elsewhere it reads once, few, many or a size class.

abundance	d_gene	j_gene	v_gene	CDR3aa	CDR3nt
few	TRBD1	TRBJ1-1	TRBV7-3	CASSLMRPGTGIRTEAFF	TGTGCCAGCAGCTTAATGCGTCCCGGGACAGGCATCAGGACTGAAGCTTTCTTT
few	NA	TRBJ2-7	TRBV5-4	CASSLGGAVGDEQYF	TGTGCCAGCAGCTTAGGGGGAGCCGTGGGCGACGAGCAGTACTTC
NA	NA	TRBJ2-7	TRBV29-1	CSVEGLHSPYEQYF	TGCAGCGTCGAAGGCCTACACAGCCCCTACGAGCAGTACTTC
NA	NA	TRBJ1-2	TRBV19	CASSIDGRPLSDTDF	TGTGCCAGTAGTATAGATGGGCGCCCGCTTTCGGACACAGACTTC
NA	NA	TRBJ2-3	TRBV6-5	CASTPRGGTDTQYF	TGTGCCAGCACCCCCAGGGGTGGCACAGATACGCAGTATTTT
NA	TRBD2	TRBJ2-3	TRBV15	CATSRELSGDTDTQYF	TGTGCCACCAGCAGAGAACTTAGCGGGGACACAGATACGCAGTATTTT
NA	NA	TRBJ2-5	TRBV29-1	CSVVQQETQYF	TGCAGCGTGGTACAACAAGAGACCCAGTACTTC
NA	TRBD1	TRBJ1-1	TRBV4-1	CASSQGLDRVNTEAFF	TGCGCCAGCAGCCAGGGACTGGACAGGGTGAACACTGAAGCTTTCTTT
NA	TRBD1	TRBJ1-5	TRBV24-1	CATGDSKSNQPQHF	TGTGCCACCGGGGACAGCAAAAGCAATCAGCCCCAGCATTTT
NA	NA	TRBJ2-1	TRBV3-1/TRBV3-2	CASSHGRQGYNEQFF	TGTGCCAGCAGCCACGGCCGTCAGGGGTACAATGAGCAGTTCTTC
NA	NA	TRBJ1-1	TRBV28	CATLAGGVFSAFF	TGTGCCACCCTCGCGGGGGGGGTCTTCTCAGCTTTCTTT
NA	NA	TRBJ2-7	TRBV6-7	CASRGQFSYEQYF	TGTGCCAGCAGAGGACAGTTTTCCTACGAGCAGTACTTC
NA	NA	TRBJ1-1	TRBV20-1	CSAREGTEAFF	TGCAGTGCTCGGGAGGGGACTGAAGCTTTCTTT
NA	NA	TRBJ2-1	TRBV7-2	CASSLLNNEQFF	TGTGCCAGCAGCTTACTAAACAATGAGCAGTTCTTC
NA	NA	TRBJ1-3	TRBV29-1	CSAQDPLSGNTIYF	TGCAGCGCTCAGGATCCCCTCTCTGGAAACACCATATATTTT
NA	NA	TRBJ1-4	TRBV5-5	CASSLATNEKLFF	TGTGCCAGCAGCTTGGCTACTAATGAAAAACTGTTTTTT
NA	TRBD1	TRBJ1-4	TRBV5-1	CASRTGTGSEKLFF	TGCGCCAGCAGAACCGGGACAGGTAGTGAAAAACTGTTTTTT
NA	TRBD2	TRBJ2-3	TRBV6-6	CASSRYPLAGGPDTQYF	TGTGCCAGCAGCCGATACCCGCTAGCGGGGGGCCCGGATACGCAGTATTTT
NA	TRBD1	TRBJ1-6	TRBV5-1	CASSPGQAAGSYYNSPLHF	TGCGCCAGCAGCCCCGGACAGGCTGCAGGCAGCTATTATAATTCACCCCTCCACTTT
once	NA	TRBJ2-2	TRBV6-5	CASSWAGAAVGGELFF	TGTGCCAGCAGTTGGGCGGGGGCCGCGGTCGGCGGGGAGCTGTTTTTT
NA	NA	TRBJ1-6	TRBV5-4	CASSKDRLSSYNSPLHF	TGTGCCAGCAGTAAGGACAGACTTAGCTCCTATAATTCACCCCTCCACTTT
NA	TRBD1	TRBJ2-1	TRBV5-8	CASRKVGTGVRNEQFF	TGTGCCAGCAGGAAGGTCGGGACAGGGGTCCGAAATGAGCAGTTCTTC
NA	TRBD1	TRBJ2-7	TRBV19	CASSIPGQGDEQYF	TGTGCCAGTAGTATCCCGGGACAGGGGGACGAGCAGTACTTC
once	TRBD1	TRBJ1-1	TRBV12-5	CASGSLQGALTEAFF	TGTGCTAGTGGTTCGCTACAGGGGGCTCTCACTGAAGCTTTCTTT
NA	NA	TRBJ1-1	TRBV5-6	CASSLSETGPMNTEAFF	TGTGCCAGCAGCTTAAGTGAAACAGGGCCTATGAACACTGAAGCTTTCTTT
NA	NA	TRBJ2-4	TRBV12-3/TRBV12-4	CASTRGAKNIQYF	TGTGCCAGCACCAGAGGTGCCAAAAACATTCAGTACTTC
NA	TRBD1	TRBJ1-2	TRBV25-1	CASSGQGTYGYTF	TGTGCCAGCAGTGGACAGGGGACCTATGGCTACACCTTC
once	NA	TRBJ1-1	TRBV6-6	CASSPGGSEAFF	TGTGCCAGCAGTCCCGGGGGATCTGAAGCTTTCTTT
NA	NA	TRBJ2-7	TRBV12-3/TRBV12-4	CASKFSSSYEQYF	TGTGCCAGCAAGTTTTCATCGAGCTACGAGCAGTACTTC
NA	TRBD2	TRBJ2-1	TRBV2	CASSEARTSQYNEQFF	TGTGCCAGCAGTGAAGCGCGGACTAGCCAGTACAATGAGCAGTTCTTC
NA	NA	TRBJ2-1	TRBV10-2	CASVAYNEQFF	TGCGCCAGCGTAGCCTACAATGAGCAGTTCTTC
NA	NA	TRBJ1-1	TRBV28	CASRASGPNTEAFF	TGTGCCAGCAGGGCCAGCGGGCCGAACACTGAAGCTTTCTTT
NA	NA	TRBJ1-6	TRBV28	CASSPESSYNSPLHF	TGTGCCAGCAGTCCGGAGAGCTCCTATAATTCACCCCTCCACTTT
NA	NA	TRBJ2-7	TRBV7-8	CASGRGRSYEQYF	TGTGCCAGCGGGCGGGGAAGGTCCTACGAGCAGTACTTC
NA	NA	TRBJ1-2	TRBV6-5	CAIFSTGGRNYGYTF	TGTGCCATATTTTCGACGGGCGGGAGGAACTATGGCTACACCTTC
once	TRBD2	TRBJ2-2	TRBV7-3	CASSVSGGSLTGELFF	TGTGCCAGCAGCGTCAGCGGGGGGTCCCTCACCGGGGAGCTGTTTTTT
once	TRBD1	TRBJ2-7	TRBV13	CASSLESGGNEQYF	TGTGCCAGCAGCTTAGAATCAGGGGGTAACGAGCAGTACTTC
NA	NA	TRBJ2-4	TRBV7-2	CASSFRDKNIQYF	TGTGCCAGCAGCTTCCGGGACAAAAACATTCAGTACTTC
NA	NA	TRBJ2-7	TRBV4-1	CASSPTTGVEQYF	TGCGCCAGCAGCCCTACCACGGGGGTCGAGCAGTACTTC